This record concerns one T cell receptor beta chain sequence. Its antigen is unknown. No base quality values were provided; no much bigger clone lies one nucleotide off. V and J lose 2 bases and 2 bases, and a span of 7 bases separates them. Looking up the germline V gene yields CDR1 SGHRS and CDR2 YFSETQ. From the cysteine up to the phenylalanine, the CDR3 has a length of 13 residues. Just the 39-base CDR3 DNA is kept, in frame starting at base 1. The data originate from a study of T cell changes during pregnancy in multiple sclerosis (dated 2019 in TCRdb). In terms of the full investigation: Changes in the T cell repertoire over the course of pregnancy were examined in this study in women with multiple sclerosis.

Receptor amplification or capture employed the immunoSEQ multiplex PCR assay. The table was pulled from immuneACCESS by TCRdb, which kept in-frame rearrangements only. Such tables lose some clones; where checked, under half of the loss comes from unresolved V genes, and the rest has no known cause. In all, the sample holds tens of thousands of clones, and just over 90% of those were seen once. The ten largest make up more than 1.3% of the sample. This TCR was sampled from a female donor with multiple sclerosis, enrolled in a pregnancy study. Material: peripheral blood, obtained in the third trimester of pregnancy. The chain uses TRBV5-1 and TRBJ1-2, with the D gene not clear enough to name. The CDR3 loop reads CASSFRLNYGYTF. The DNA reads TGCGCCAGCAGCTTCCGACTCAACTATGGCTACACCTTC.